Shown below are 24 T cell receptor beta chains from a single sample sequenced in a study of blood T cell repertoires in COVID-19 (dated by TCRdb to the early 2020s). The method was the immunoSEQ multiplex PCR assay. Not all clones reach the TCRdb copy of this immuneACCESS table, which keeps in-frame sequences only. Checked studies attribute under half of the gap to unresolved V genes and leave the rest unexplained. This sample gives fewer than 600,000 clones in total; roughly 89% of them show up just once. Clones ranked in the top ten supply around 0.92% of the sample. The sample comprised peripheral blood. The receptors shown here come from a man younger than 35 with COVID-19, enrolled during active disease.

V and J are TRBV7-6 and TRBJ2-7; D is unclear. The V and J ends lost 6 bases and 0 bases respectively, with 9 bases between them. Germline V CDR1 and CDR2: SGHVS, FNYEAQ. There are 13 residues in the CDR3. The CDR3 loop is CASSLSSSYEQYF. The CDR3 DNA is TGTGCCAGCAGTTTGTCTAGCTCCTACGAGCAGTACTTC.

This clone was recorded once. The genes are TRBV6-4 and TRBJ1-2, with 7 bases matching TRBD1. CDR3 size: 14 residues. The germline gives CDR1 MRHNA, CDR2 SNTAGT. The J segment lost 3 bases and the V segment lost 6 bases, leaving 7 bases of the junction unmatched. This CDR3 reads CASSPAGGDYGYTF. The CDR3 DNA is TGTGCCAGCAGCCCGGCAGGGGGTGACTATGGCTACACCTTC.

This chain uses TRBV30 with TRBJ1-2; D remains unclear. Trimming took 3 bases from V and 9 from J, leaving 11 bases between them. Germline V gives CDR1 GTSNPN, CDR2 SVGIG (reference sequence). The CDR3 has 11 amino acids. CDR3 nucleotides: TGTGCCTGGAGGTGGGAGGTACGCTACACCTTC. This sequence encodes CAWRWEVRYTF.

CDR3 in amino acids: CASSFQQGNNQPQHF. The CDR3, as DNA: TGTGCCAGCAGCTTCCAACAGGGGAACAATCAGCCCCAGCATTTT. The chain combines TRBV7-2 with TRBJ1-5; 7 bases map to TRBD1. Germline CDR1 SGHTA, CDR2 FQGNSA. Unmatched junction bases numbered 5, after V lost 3 bases and J lost 3 bases. This CDR3 is 15 amino acids long. The variable domain in full, with the rest retrieved from reference TRBV7-2 and TRBJ1-5, is GAGVSQSPSNKVTEKGKDVELRCDPISGHTALYWYRQSLGQGLEFLIYFQGNSAPDKSGLPSDRFSAERTGGSVSTLTIQRTQQEDSAVYLCASSFQQGNNQPQHFGDGTRLSIL.

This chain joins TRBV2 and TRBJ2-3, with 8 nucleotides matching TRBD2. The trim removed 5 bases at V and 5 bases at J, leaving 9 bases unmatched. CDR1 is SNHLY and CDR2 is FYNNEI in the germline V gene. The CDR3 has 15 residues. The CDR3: CASSRSGSTGDTQYF. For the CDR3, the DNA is TGTGCCAGCAGTCGAAGCGGGAGCACGGGAGATACGCAGTATTTT.

The CDR3, as DNA: TGTGCCAGCAGACATCCGTATTCCTACGAGCAGTACTTC. Translated, it gives CASRHPYSYEQYF. The chain joins TRBV11-1 to TRBJ2-7; D gene ambiguous. Trimming cost V 6 bases and J 1 base, with 10 bases left between them. This CDR3 comprises 13 residues. CDR1 and CDR2 from the germline V gene are SGHAT and FQDESV (reference sequence).

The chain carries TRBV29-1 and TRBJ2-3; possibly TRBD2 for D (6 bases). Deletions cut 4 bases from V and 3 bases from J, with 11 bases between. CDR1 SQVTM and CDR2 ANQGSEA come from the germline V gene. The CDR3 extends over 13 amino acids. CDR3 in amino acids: CSVGRGVTDTQYF. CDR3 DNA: TGCAGCGTTGGGAGGGGCGTGACAGATACGCAGTATTTT.

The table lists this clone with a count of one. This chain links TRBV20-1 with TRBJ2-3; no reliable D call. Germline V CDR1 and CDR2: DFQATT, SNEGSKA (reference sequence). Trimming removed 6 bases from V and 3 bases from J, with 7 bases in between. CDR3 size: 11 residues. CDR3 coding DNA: TGCAGTGCCGACTTTACAGATACGCAGTATTTT. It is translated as CSADFTDTQYF.

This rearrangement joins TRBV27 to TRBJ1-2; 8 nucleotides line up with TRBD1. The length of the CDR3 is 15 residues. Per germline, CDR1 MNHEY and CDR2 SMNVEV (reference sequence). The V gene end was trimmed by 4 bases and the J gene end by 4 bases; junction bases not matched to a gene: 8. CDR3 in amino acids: CASSSRTGRGYGYTF. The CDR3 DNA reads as TGTGCCAGCAGTTCCCGGACAGGGAGAGGCTATGGCTACACCTTC.

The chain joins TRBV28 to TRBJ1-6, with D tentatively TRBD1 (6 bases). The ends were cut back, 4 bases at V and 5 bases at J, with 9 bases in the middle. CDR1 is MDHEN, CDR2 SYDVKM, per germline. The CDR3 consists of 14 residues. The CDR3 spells CASSSTGDNSPLHF. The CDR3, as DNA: TGTGCCAGCAGTTCGACAGGAGATAATTCACCCCTCCACTTT.

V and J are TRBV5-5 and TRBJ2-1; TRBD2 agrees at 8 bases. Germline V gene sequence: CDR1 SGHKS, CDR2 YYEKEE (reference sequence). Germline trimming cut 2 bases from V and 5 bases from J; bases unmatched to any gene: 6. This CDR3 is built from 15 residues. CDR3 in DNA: TGTGCCAGCAGCTTCGGGACTAGAGCCGACAATGAGCAGTTCTTC. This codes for CASSFGTRADNEQFF.

DNA for the CDR3: TGTGCCAGCAGCCCATCCTCCGGGACAACCTACGAGCAGTACTTC. It encodes CASSPSSGTTYEQYF. The chain recombines TRBV7-6 with TRBJ2-7; D possibly corresponds to TRBD1 (6 bases). There are 15 residues in the CDR3. V lost 5 bases and J 2 bases, leaving 16 bases between the germline ends. Per germline, CDR1 SGHVS and CDR2 FNYEAQ.

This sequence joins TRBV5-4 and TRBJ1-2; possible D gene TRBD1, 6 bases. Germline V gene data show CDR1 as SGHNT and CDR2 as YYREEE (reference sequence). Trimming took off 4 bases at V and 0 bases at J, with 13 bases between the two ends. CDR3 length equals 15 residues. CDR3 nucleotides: TGTGCCAGCAGCGGAAACAGGGCATCTAACTATGGCTACACCTTC. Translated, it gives CASSGNRASNYGYTF. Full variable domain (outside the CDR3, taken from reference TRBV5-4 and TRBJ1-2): ETGVTQSPTHLIKTRGQQVTLRCSSQSGHNTVSWYQQALGQGPQFIFQYYREEENGRGNFPPRFSGLQFPNYSSELNVNALELDDSALYLCASSGNRASNYGYTFGSGTRLTVV.

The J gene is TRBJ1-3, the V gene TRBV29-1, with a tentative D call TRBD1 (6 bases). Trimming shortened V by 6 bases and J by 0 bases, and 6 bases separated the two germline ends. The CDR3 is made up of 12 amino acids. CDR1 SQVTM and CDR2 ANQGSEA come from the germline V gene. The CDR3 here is CSVQGSGNTIYF. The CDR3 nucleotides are TGCAGCGTACAGGGCTCTGGAAACACCATATATTTT. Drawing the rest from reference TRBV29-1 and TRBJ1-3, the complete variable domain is SAVISQKPSRDICQRGTSLTIQCQVDSQVTMMFWYRQQPGQSLTLIATANQGSEATYESGFVIDKFPISRPNLTFSTLTVSNMSPEDSSIYLCSVQGSGNTIYFGEGSWLTVV.

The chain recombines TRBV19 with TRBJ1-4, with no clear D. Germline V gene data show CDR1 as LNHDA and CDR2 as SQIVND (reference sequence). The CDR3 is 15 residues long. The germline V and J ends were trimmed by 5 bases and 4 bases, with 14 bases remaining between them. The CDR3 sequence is CASSPWRSDNEKLFF. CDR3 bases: TGTGCCAGTAGTCCCTGGCGGTCAGATAATGAAAAACTGTTTTTT. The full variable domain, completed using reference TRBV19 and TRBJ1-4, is DGGITQSPKYLFRKEGQNVTLSCEQNLNHDAMYWYRQDPGQGLRLIYYSQIVNDFQKGDIAEGYSVSREKKESFPLTVTSAQKNPTAFYLCASSPWRSDNEKLFFGSGTQLSVL.

The DNA of the CDR3 is TGTGCCAGCAGCTTATCGCGTGAGCAGTTCTTC. It encodes CASSLSREQFF. V and J are TRBV11-3 and TRBJ2-1; D gene uncertain. In germline, CDR1 is SGHNT, CDR2 YENEEA. CDR3 length equals 11 residues. Trimming stripped 2 bases from V and 9 bases from J, with 5 bases between.

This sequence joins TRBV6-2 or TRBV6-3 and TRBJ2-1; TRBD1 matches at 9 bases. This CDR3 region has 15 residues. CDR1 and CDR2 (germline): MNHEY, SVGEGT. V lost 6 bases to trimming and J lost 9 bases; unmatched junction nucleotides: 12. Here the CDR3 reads CASSDRGGWNSEQFF. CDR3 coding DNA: TGTGCCAGCAGCGACAGGGGGGGTTGGAATAGTGAGCAGTTCTTC.

CDR3 sequence: CASSPGTLLNTDTQYF. For the CDR3, the DNA is TGTGCCAGCAGTCCCGGGACATTATTAAACACAGATACGCAGTATTTT. The chain employs TRBV27 and TRBJ2-3; TRBD1 is a possible D gene (6 bases). The V end lost 5 bases, the J end lost 2 bases, and 17 bases lay between the germline ends. Germline-derived CDR1 and CDR2 are MNHEY and SMNVEV (reference sequence). The CDR3 has 16 residues.

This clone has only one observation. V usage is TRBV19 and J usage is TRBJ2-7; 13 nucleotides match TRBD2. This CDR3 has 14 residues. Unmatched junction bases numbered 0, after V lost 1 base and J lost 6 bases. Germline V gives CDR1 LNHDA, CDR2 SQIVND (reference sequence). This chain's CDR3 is CASSIGLAGGEQYF. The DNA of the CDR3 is TGTGCCAGTAGTATAGGACTAGCGGGAGGCGAGCAGTACTTC. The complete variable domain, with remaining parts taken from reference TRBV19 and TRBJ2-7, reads DGGITQSPKYLFRKEGQNVTLSCEQNLNHDAMYWYRQDPGQGLRLIYYSQIVNDFQKGDIAEGYSVSREKKESFPLTVTSAQKNPTAFYLCASSIGLAGGEQYFGPGTRLTVT.

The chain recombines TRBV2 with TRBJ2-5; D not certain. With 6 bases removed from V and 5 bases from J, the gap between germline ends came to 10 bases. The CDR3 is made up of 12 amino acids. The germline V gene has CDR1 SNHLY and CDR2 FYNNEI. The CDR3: CASSQAAETQYF. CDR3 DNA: TGTGCCAGCAGCCAAGCTGCGGAGACCCAGTACTTC.

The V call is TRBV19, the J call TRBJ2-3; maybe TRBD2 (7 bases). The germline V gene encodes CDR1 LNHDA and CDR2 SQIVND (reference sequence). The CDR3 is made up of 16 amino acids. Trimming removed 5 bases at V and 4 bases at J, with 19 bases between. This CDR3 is CASSWGFRGAADTQYF. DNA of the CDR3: TGTGCCAGTAGTTGGGGATTCCGGGGGGCCGCAGATACGCAGTATTTT. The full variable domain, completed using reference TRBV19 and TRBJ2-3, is DGGITQSPKYLFRKEGQNVTLSCEQNLNHDAMYWYRQDPGQGLRLIYYSQIVNDFQKGDIAEGYSVSREKKESFPLTVTSAQKNPTAFYLCASSWGFRGAADTQYFGPGTRLTVL.

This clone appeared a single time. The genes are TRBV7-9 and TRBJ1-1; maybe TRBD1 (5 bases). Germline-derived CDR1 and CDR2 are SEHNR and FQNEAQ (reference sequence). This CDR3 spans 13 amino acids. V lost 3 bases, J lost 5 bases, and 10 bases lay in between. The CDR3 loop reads CASSFQGGTEAFF. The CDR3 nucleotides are TGTGCCAGCAGCTTTCAGGGTGGAACTGAAGCTTTCTTT.

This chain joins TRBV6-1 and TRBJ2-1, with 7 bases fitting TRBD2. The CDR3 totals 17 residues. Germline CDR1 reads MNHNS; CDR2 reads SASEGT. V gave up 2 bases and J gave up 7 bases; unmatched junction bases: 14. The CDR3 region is CASSERSWGGSRNEQFF. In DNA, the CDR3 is TGTGCCAGCAGTGAAAGGAGTTGGGGCGGGAGTAGGAATGAGCAGTTCTTC.

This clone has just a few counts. In nucleotides, the CDR3 is TGTGCCAGCAGTGATGTTGGGACAGCTGCTTTGGCGGCTTTCTTT. Translated, it gives CASSDVGTAALAAFF. The rearrangement links TRBV25-1 to TRBJ1-1; 7 bases agree with TRBD1. Per the germline V gene, CDR1 is MGHDK and CDR2 is SYGVNS. V was clipped by 3 bases and J by 11 bases; unmatched bases: 15. The CDR3 is 15 residues long.